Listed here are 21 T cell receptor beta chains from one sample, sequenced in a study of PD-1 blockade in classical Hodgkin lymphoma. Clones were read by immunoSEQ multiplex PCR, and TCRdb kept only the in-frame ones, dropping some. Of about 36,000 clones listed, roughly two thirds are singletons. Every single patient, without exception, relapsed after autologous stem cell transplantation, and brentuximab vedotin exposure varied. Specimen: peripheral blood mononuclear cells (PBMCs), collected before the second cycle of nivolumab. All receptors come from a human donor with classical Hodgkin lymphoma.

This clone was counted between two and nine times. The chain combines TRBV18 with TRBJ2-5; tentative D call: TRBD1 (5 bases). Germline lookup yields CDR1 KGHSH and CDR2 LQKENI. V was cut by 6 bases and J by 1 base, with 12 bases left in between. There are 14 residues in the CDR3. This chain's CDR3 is CASSPRVTQETQYF. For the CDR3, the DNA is TGTGCCAGCTCCCCCAGGGTGACCCAAGAGACCCAGTACTTC.

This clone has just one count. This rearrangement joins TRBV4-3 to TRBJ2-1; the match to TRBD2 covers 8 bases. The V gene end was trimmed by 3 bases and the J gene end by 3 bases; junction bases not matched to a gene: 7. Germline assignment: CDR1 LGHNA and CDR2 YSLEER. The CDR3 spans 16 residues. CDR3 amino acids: CASSQGFAGGYNEQFF. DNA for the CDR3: TGCGCCAGCAGCCAGGGCTTTGCGGGGGGCTACAATGAGCAGTTCTTC.

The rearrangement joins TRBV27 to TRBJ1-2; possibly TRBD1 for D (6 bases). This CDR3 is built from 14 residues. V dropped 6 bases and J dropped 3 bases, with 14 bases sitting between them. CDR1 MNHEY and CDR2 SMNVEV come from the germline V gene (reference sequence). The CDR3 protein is CASRKQGWDYGYTF. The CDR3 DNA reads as TGTGCCAGCAGGAAACAGGGTTGGGACTATGGCTACACCTTC.

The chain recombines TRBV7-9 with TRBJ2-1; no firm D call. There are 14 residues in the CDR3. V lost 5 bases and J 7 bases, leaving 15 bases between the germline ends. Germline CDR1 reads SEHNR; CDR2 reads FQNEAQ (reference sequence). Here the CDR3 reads CASSQESYINEQFF. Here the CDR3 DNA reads TGTGCCAGCAGCCAAGAGTCGTACATAAATGAGCAGTTCTTC. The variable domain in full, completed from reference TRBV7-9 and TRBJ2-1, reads DTGVSQNPRHKITKRGQNVTFRCDPISEHNRLYWYRQTLGQGPEFLTYFQNEAQLEKSRLLSDRFSAERPKGSFSTLEIQRTEQGDSAMYLCASSQESYINEQFFGPGTRLTVL.

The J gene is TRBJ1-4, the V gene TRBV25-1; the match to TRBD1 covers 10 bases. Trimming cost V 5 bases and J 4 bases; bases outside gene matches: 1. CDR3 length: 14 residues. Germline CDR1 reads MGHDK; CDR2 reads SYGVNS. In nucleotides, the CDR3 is TGTGCCAGCAGTAGGGACAGGGGTAATGAAAAACTGTTTTTT. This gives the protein CASSRDRGNEKLFF. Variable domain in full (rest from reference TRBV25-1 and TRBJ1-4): EADIYQTPRYLVIGTGKKITLECSQTMGHDKMYWYQQDPGMELHLIHYSYGVNSTEKGDLSSESTVSRIRTEHFPLTLESARPSHTSQYLCASSRDRGNEKLFFGSGTQLSVL.

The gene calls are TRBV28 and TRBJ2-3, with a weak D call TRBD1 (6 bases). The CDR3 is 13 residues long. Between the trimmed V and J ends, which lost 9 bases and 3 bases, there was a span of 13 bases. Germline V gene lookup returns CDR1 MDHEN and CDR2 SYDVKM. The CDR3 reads CASTGKGTDTQYF. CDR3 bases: TGTGCCAGTACAGGGAAGGGGACAGATACGCAGTATTTT.

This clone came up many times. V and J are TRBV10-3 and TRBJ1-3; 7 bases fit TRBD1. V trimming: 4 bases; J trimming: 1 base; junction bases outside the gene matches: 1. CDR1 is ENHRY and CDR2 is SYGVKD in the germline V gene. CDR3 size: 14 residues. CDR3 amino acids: CAISATGSGNTIYF. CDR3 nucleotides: TGTGCCATCAGTGCGACAGGGTCTGGAAACACCATATATTTT.

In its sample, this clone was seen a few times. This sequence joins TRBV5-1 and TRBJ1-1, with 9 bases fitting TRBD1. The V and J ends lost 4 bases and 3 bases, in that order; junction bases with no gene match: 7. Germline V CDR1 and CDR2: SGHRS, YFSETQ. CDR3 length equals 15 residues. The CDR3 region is CASSLGQGEYTEAFF. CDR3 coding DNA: TGCGCCAGCAGCCTGGGACAGGGAGAGTACACTGAAGCTTTCTTT. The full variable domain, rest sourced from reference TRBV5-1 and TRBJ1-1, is KAGVTQTPRYLIKTRGQQVTLSCSPISGHRSVSWYQQTPGQGLQFLFEYFSETQRNKGNFPGRFSGRQFSNSRSEMNVSTLELGDSALYLCASSLGQGEYTEAFFGQGTRLTVV.

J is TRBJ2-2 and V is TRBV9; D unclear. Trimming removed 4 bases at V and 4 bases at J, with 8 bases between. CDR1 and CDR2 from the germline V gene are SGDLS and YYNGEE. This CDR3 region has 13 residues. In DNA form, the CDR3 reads TGTGCCAGCAGCCCCAGCTTCACCGGGGAGCTGTTTTTT. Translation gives CASSPSFTGELFF.

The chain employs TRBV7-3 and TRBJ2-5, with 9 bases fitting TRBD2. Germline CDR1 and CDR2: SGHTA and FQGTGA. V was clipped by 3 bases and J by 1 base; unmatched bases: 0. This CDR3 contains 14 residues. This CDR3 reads CASSFSGGQETQYF. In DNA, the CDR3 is TGTGCCAGCAGCTTTAGCGGGGGCCAAGAGACCCAGTACTTC. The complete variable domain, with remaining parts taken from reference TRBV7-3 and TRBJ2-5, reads GAGVSQTPSNKVTEKGKYVELRCDPISGHTALYWYRQSLGQGPEFLIYFQGTGAADDSGLPNDRFFAVRPEGSVSTLKIQRTERGDSAVYLCASSFSGGQETQYFGPGTRLLVL.

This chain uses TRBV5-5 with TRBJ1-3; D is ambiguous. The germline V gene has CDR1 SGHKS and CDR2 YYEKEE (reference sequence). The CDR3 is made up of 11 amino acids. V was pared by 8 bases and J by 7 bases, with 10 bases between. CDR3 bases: TGTGCCAGTAGGTTTCTCAACACCATATATTTT. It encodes CASRFLNTIYF.

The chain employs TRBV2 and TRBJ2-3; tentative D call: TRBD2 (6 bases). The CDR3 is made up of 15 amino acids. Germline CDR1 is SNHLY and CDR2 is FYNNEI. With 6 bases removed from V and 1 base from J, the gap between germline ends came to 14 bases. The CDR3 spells CASSQTGVRTDTQYF. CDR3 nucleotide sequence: TGTGCCAGCAGCCAGACGGGGGTCCGCACAGATACGCAGTATTTT.

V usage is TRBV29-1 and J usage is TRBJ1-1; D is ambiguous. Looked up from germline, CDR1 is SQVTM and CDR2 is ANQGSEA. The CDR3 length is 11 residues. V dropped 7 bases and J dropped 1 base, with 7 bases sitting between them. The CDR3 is CSGTANTEAFF. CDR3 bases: TGCAGCGGGACCGCGAACACTGAAGCTTTCTTT.

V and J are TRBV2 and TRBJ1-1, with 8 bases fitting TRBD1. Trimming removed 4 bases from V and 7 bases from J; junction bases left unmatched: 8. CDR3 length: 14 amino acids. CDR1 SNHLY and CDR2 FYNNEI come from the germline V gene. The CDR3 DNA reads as TGTGCCAGCAGTGGGGCTACCGGGACAGGTGAAGCTTTCTTT. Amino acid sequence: CASSGATGTGEAFF.

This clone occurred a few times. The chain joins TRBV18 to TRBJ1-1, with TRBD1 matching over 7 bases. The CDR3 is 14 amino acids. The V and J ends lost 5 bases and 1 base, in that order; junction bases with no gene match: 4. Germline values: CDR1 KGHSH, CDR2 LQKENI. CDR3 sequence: CASSLDRTNTEAFF. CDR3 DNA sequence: TGTGCCAGCTCATTGGACAGGACGAACACTGAAGCTTTCTTT.

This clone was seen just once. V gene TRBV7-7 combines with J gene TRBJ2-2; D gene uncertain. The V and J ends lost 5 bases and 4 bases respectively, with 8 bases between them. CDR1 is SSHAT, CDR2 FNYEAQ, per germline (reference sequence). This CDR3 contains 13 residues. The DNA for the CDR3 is TGTGCCAGCAGCCCCACAAGCACCGGGGAGCTGTTTTTT. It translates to CASSPTSTGELFF.

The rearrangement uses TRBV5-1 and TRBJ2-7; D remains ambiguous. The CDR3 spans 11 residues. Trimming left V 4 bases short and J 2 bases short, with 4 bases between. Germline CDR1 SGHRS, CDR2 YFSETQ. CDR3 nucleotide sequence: TGCGCCAGCAGCCTTACCTACGAGCAGTACTTC. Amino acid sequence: CASSLTYEQYF.

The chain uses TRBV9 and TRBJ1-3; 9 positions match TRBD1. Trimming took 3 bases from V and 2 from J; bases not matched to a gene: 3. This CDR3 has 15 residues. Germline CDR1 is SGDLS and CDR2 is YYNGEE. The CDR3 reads CASSGDRGAGNTIYF. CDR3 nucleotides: TGTGCCAGCAGCGGTGACAGGGGGGCTGGAAACACCATATATTTT.

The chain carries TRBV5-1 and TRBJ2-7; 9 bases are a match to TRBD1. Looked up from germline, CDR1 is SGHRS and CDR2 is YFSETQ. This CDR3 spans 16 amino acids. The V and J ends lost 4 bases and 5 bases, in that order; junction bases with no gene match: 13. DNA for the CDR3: TGCGCCAGCAGCCCCGTCCCGGGACAGGGTGACAACGAGCAGTACTTC. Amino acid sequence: CASSPVPGQGDNEQYF.

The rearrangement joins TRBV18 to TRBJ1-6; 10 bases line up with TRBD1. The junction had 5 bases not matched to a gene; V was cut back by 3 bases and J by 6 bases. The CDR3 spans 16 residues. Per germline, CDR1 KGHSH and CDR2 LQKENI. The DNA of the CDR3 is TGTGCCAGCTCACCGACAGGGGGCTTCTCTAATTCACCCCTCCACTTT. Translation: CASSPTGGFSNSPLHF.

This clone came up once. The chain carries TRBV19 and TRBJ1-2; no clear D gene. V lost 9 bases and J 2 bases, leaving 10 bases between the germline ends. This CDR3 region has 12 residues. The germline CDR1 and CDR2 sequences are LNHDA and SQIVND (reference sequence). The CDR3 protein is CASRHWNYGYTF. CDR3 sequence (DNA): TGTGCCAGCCGACACTGGAACTATGGCTACACCTTC.